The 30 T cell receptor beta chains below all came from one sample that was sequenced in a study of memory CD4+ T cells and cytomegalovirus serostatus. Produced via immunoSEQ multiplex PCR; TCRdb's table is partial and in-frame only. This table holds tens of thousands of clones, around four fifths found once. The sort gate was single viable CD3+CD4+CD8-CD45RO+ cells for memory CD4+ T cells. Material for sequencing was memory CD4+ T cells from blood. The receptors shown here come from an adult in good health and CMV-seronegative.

This CDR3 is CASSLYGQGESPLHF. CDR3 sequence (DNA): TGTGCCAGCAGCTTGTATGGTCAGGGGGAATCACCCCTCCACTTT. The chain has TRBV5-4 and TRBJ1-6, with 7 bases identical to TRBD1. CDR3 length: 15 amino acids. Germline loops: CDR1 SGHNT, CDR2 YYREEE (reference sequence). Trimming took 1 base from V and 10 from J; bases not matched to a gene: 8.

Here the CDR3 reads CASTRTGGPSEQYF. As DNA, the CDR3 is TGTGCCAGCACCCGGACAGGGGGACCCTCCGAGCAGTACTTC. The chain combines TRBV2 with TRBJ2-7; 10 bases are a match to TRBD1. Germline V CDR1 and CDR2: SNHLY, FYNNEI. V gave up 7 bases and J gave up 6 bases; unmatched junction bases: 9. The CDR3 spans 14 residues.

The chain's CDR3 is CASSGGRGGSPLHF. The CDR3 DNA is TGTGCCAGCAGTGGTGGAAGGGGAGGTTCACCCCTCCACTTT. The chain couples TRBV2 to TRBJ1-6; TRBD1 is a possible D gene (5 bases). CDR3 length: 14 amino acids. Germline CDR1 reads SNHLY; CDR2 reads FYNNEI. V gave up 4 bases and J gave up 9 bases, with 13 bases separating them. Full variable domain (outside the CDR3, taken from reference TRBV2 and TRBJ1-6): EPEVTQTPSHQVTQMGQEVILRCVPISNHLYFYWYRQILGQKVEFLVSFYNNEISEKSEIFDDQFSVERPDGSNFTLKIRSTKLEDSAMYFCASSGGRGGSPLHFGNGTRLTVT.

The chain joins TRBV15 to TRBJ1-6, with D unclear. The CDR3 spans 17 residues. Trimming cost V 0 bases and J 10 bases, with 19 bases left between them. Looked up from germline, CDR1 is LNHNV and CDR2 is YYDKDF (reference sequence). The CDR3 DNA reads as TGTGCCACCAGCAGAGACACCCACAACTCTCGGCAATCACCCCTCCACTTT. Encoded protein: CATSRDTHNSRQSPLHF. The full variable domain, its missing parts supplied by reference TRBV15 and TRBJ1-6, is DAMVIQNPRYQVTQFGKPVTLSCSQTLNHNVMYWYQQKSSQAPKLLFHYYDKDFNNEADTPDNFQSRRPNTSFCFLDIRSPGLGDTAMYLCATSRDTHNSRQSPLHFGNGTRLTVT.

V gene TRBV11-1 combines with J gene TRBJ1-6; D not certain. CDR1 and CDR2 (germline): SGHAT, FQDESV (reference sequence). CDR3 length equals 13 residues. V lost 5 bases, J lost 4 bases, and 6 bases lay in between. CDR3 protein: CASSLGYNSPLHF. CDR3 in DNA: TGTGCCAGCAGCCTCGGATATAATTCACCCCTCCACTTT.

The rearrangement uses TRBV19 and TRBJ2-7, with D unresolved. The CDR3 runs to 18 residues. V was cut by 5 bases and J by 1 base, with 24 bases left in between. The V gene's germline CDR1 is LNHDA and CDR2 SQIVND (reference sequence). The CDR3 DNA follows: TGTGCCAGTAGTCCGACGGGTCAAACCCTCAGCACGTCCTACGAGCAGTACTTC. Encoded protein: CASSPTGQTLSTSYEQYF.

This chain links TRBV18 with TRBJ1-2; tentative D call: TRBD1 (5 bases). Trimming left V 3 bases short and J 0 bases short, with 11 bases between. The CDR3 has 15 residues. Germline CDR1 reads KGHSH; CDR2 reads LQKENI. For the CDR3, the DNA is TGTGCCAGCTCACCGCCGCAAGGGGCTAACTATGGCTACACCTTC. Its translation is CASSPPQGANYGYTF.

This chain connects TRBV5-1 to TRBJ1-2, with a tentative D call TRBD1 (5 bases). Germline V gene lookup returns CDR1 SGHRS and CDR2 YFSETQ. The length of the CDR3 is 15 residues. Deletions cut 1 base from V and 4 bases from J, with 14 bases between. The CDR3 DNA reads TGCGCCAGCAGCTTGTACCAGGGCTCCATCTATGGCTACACCTTC. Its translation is CASSLYQGSIYGYTF.

The CDR3 nucleotides are TGCGCCAGCAGCTTGGACAACCCCGGGGCAACTAATGAAAAACTGTTTTTT. This sequence encodes CASSLDNPGATNEKLFF. The chain uses TRBV5-1 and TRBJ1-4; D ambiguous. There are 17 residues in the CDR3. The V end lost 0 bases, the J end lost 0 bases, and 12 bases lay between the germline ends. The germline CDR1 and CDR2 sequences are SGHRS and YFSETQ.

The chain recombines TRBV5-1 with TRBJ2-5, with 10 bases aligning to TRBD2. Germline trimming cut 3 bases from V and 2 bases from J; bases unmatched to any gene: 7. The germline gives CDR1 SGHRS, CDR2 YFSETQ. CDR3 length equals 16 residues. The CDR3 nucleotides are TGCGCCAGCAGCTCACAGGGACTAGCGAGGCAAGAGACCCAGTACTTC. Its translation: CASSSQGLARQETQYF.

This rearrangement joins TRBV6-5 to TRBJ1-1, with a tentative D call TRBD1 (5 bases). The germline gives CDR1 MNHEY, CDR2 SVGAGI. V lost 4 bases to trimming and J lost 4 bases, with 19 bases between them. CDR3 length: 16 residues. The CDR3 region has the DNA TGTGCCAGCAGTTCCCCCCGAGCAGGGAAAGGCACTGAAGCTTTCTTT. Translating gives CASSSPRAGKGTEAFF.

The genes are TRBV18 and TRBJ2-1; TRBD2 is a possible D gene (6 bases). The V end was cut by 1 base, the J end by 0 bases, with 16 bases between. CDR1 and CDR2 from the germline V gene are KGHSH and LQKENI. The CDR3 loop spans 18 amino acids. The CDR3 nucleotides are TGTGCCAGCTCACCACTCGAGGGGCGGGGAAGCTCCTACAATGAGCAGTTCTTC. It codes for CASSPLEGRGSSYNEQFF. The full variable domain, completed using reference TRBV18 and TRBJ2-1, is NAGVMQNPRHLVRRRGQEARLRCSPMKGHSHVYWYRQLPEEGLKFMVYLQKENIIDESGMPKERFSAEFPKEGPSILRIQQVVRGDSAAYFCASSPLEGRGSSYNEQFFGPGTRLTVL.

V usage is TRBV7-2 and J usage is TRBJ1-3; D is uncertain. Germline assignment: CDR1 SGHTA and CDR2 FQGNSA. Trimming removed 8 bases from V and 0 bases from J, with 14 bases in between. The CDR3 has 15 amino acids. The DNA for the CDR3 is TGTGCCAGCTCCCCCGGCAGGAGCTCTGGAAACACCATATATTTT. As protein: CASSPGRSSGNTIYF.

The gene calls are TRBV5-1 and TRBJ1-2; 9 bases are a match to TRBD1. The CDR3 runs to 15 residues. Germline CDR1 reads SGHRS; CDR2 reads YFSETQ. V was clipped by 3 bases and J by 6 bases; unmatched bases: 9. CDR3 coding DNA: TGCGCCAGCAGCTCACGCAGCGACAGGGGGAATGGCTACACCTTC. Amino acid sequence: CASSSRSDRGNGYTF.

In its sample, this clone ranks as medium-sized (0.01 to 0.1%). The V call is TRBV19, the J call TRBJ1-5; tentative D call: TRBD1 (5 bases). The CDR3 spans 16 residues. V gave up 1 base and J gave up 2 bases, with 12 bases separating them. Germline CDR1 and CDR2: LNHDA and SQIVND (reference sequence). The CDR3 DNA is TGTGCCAGTAGTATAGGGAGCAGGGCTGGCAATCAGCCCCAGCATTTT. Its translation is CASSIGSRAGNQPQHF.

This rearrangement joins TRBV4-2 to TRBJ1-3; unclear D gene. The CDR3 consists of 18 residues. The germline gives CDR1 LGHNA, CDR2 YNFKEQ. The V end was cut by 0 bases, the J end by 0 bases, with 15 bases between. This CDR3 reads CASSQDPRGLDSGNTIYF. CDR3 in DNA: TGTGCCAGCAGCCAAGATCCCCGGGGATTGGACTCTGGAAACACCATATATTTT.

The DNA of the CDR3 is TGTGCCAGCAGCCCGGGACAGTCCACAGATACGCAGTATTTT. Amino acid sequence: CASSPGQSTDTQYF. V gene TRBV5-4 combines with J gene TRBJ2-3; 7 bases map to TRBD1. The CDR3 length is 14 residues. From germline, CDR1 is SGHNT and CDR2 YYREEE (reference sequence). V was pared by 4 bases and J by 2 bases, with 4 bases of the junction left unmatched. Full variable domain (rest looked up from reference TRBV5-4 and TRBJ2-3): ETGVTQSPTHLIKTRGQQVTLRCSSQSGHNTVSWYQQALGQGPQFIFQYYREEENGRGNFPPRFSGLQFPNYSSELNVNALELDDSALYLCASSPGQSTDTQYFGPGTRLTVL.

The CDR3 loop reads CASSEVGFRTEAFF. The CDR3 DNA reads TGTGCCAGCAGTGAAGTAGGGTTCAGGACGGAAGCTTTCTTT. The chain uses TRBV6-1 and TRBJ1-1; no clear D. Germline V CDR1 and CDR2: MNHNS, SASEGT. The CDR3 consists of 14 residues. V was trimmed by 1 base and J by 8 bases, leaving 14 bases between them.

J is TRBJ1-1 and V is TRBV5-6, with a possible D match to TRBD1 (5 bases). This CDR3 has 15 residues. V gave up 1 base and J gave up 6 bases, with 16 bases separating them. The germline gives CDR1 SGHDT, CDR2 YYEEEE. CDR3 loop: CASSLLTRDDSEAFF. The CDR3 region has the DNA TGTGCCAGCAGCTTGCTTACCAGGGATGACTCTGAAGCTTTCTTT.

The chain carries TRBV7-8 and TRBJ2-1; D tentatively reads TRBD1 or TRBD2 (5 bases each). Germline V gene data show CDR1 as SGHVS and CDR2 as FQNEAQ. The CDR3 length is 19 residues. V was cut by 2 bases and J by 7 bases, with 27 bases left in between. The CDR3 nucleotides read TGTGCCAGCAGCTTAAACCGACTACCCGGGCTAGCTCAGGGAAATGAGCAGTTCTTC. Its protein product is CASSLNRLPGLAQGNEQFF.

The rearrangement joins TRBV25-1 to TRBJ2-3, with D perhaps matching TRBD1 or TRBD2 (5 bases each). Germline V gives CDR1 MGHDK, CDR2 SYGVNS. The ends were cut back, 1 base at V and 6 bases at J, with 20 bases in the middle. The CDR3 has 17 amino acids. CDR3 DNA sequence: TGTGCCAGCAGTGAATCGGGGAAAGGGGCGGACACGGATACGCAGTATTTT. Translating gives CASSESGKGADTDTQYF.

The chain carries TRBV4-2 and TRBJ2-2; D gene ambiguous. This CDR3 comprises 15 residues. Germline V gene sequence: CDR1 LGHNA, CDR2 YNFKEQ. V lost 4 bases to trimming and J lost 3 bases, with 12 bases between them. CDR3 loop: CASSLSDEDTGELFF. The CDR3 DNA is TGTGCCAGCAGCCTCAGCGACGAAGACACCGGGGAGCTGTTTTTT.

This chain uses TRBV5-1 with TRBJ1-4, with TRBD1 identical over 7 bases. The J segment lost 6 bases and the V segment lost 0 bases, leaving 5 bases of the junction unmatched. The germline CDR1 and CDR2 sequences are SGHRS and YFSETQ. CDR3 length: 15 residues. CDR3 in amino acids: CASSLASGTDEKLFF. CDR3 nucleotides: TGCGCCAGCAGCTTGGCGTCCGGGACAGATGAAAAACTGTTTTTT.

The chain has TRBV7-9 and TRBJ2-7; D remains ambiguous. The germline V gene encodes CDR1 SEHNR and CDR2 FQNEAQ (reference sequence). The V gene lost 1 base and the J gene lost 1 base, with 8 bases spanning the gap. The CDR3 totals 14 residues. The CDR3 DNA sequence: TGTGCCAGCAGCTTAGATAGAACGTCCTACGAGCAGTACTTC. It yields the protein CASSLDRTSYEQYF.

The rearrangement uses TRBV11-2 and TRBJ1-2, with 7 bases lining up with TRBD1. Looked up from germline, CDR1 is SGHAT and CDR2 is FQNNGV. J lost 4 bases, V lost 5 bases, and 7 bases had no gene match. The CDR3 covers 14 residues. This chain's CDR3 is CASSRRGVFYGYTF. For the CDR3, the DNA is TGTGCCAGCAGCCGCAGGGGGGTATTCTATGGCTACACCTTC.

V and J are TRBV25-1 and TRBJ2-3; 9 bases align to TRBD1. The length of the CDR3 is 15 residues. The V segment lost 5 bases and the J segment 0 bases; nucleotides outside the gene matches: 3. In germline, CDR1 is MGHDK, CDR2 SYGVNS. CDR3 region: CASSRQGESTDTQYF. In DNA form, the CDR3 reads TGTGCCAGCAGTCGACAGGGGGAGAGCACAGATACGCAGTATTTT.

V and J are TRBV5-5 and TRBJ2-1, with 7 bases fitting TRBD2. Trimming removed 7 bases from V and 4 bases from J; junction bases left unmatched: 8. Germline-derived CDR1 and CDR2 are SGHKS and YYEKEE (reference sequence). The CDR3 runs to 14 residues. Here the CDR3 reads CASGAGDQYNEQFF. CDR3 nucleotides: TGTGCCAGCGGGGCGGGGGATCAATACAATGAGCAGTTCTTC.

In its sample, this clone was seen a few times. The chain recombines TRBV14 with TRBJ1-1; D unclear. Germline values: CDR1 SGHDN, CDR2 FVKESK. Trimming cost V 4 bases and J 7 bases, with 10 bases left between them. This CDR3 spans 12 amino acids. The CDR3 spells CASSPKNGEAFF. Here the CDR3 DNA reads TGTGCCAGCAGCCCGAAGAATGGTGAAGCTTTCTTT.

CDR3 DNA: TGTGCCAGCAGCGAAAATCCAGGGAAAGAGACCCAGTACTTC. It specifies CASSENPGKETQYF. V and J are TRBV6-1 and TRBJ2-5; possibly TRBD1 for D (5 bases). Germline assignment: CDR1 MNHNS and CDR2 SASEGT. The CDR3 consists of 14 residues. Trimming removed 6 bases at V and 3 bases at J, with 14 bases between.

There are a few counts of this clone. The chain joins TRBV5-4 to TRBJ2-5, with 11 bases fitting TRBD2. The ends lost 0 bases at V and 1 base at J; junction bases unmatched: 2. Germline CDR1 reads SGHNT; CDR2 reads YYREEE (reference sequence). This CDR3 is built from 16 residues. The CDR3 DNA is TGTGCCAGCAGCTTGGACCTAGCGGGGGGCCAAGAGACCCAGTACTTC. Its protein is CASSLDLAGGQETQYF.